The 27 T cell receptor beta chains in this list originate from one sample, sequenced in a study of control samples from healthy donors and cancer patients. Using immunoSEQ multiplex PCR, the repertoire was profiled, and TCRdb retains in-frame clones only, with some absent. The sample includes about 150,000 clones, around 95% seen only once; the top ten take around 5.4%. Material for sequencing was blood. Source of these receptors: a man aged 35 to 55 in good health.

The rearrangement joins TRBV10-3 to TRBJ1-3, with 8 bases lining up with TRBD1. This CDR3 is 15 amino acids long. V was pared by 10 bases and J by 0 bases, with 8 bases of the junction left unmatched. The germline gives CDR1 ENHRY, CDR2 SYGVKD. CDR3: CAKDREALSGNTIYF. As DNA, the CDR3 is TGTGCCAAGGACAGGGAGGCGCTCTCTGGAAACACCATATATTTT.

The CDR3 spells CASSITLETQYF. CDR3 sequence (DNA): TGTGCCAGCAGTATTACATTGGAGACCCAGTACTTC. The chain recombines TRBV12-3 or TRBV12-4 with TRBJ2-5; unclear D gene. The CDR3 has 12 amino acids. The V gene lost 5 bases and the J gene lost 5 bases, with 9 bases spanning the gap.

This clone was counted a single time. V gene TRBV11-2 combines with J gene TRBJ2-7; D may match TRBD1 or TRBD2 (5 bases each). Per germline, CDR1 SGHAT and CDR2 FQNNGV. V was pared by 0 bases and J by 3 bases, with 15 bases between. The CDR3 runs to 16 residues. CDR3 sequence reads: CASSLDGAGSHYEQYF. In nucleotides, the CDR3 is TGTGCCAGCAGCTTAGATGGGGCAGGGAGCCACTACGAGCAGTACTTC.

J is TRBJ1-1 and V is TRBV27; D unresolved. Germline loops: CDR1 MNHEY, CDR2 SMNVEV (reference sequence). This CDR3 is 13 amino acids long. The V end lost 5 bases, the J end lost 1 base, and 8 bases lay between the germline ends. DNA of the CDR3: TGTGCCAGCAGTATGACGGCGAACACTGAAGCTTTCTTT. Amino acids: CASSMTANTEAFF.

The V and J genes are TRBV10-3 and TRBJ1-6, with TRBD1 matching over 9 bases. V lost 3 bases, J lost 12 bases, and 6 bases stayed unmatched. This CDR3 spans 14 amino acids. The germline CDR1 and CDR2 sequences are ENHRY and SYGVKD. CDR3 region: CAISERTGDIPLHF. For the CDR3, the DNA is TGTGCCATCAGTGAACGGACAGGGGATATACCCCTCCACTTT.

V and J are TRBV3-1 (or the pseudogene TRBV3-2) and TRBJ2-2; perhaps TRBD2 as D (5 bases). V lost 4 bases, J lost 0 bases, and 12 bases lay in between. There are 16 residues in the CDR3. The germline V gene encodes CDR1 LGHDT and CDR2 YNNKEL (reference sequence). The CDR3 region has the DNA TGTGCCAGCAGCCCTGATGCGGGCACGAACACCGGGGAGCTGTTTTTT. Its translation: CASSPDAGTNTGELFF.

The chain employs TRBV9 and TRBJ1-3; D unresolved. The CDR3 sequence is 13 residues long. Germline V lookup: CDR1 SGDLS, CDR2 YYNGEE. Trimming removed 3 bases from V and 8 bases from J, with 12 bases in between. The chain's CDR3 is CASSGGGGDTIYF. The DNA of the CDR3 is TGTGCCAGCAGCGGGGGAGGCGGTGACACCATATATTTT.

V usage is TRBV18 and J usage is TRBJ1-1, with D maybe TRBD1 (5 bases). The CDR3 sequence is 14 residues long. Germline V CDR1 and CDR2: KGHSH, LQKENI. V was trimmed by 4 bases and J by 4 bases, leaving 13 bases between them. The CDR3 is CASSRPTESTEAFF. CDR3 in DNA: TGTGCCAGCTCACGCCCGACAGAGAGCACTGAAGCTTTCTTT.

V is TRBV7-2 and J is TRBJ1-6; the match to TRBD1 covers 7 bases. This CDR3 spans 17 amino acids. Germline CDR1 and CDR2: SGHTA and FQGNSA. With 0 bases clipped from V and 0 bases from J, the junction kept 2 bases outside the gene matches. The CDR3 sequence is CASSLAPGGSYNSPLHF. The CDR3 DNA reads TGTGCCAGCAGCTTAGCCCCAGGGGGCTCCTATAATTCACCCCTCCACTTT.

V is TRBV5-1 and J is TRBJ1-3, with D possibly being TRBD1 (6 bases). CDR3 length: 15 residues. Between the trimmed V and J ends, which lost 0 bases and 2 bases, there was a span of 9 bases. Germline V CDR1 and CDR2: SGHRS, YFSETQ. In DNA form, the CDR3 reads TGCGCCAGCAGCTTGGAGGGGGGTACTGGAAACACCATATATTTT. Amino acids: CASSLEGGTGNTIYF. The full variable domain, rest sourced from reference TRBV5-1 and TRBJ1-3, is KAGVTQTPRYLIKTRGQQVTLSCSPISGHRSVSWYQQTPGQGLQFLFEYFSETQRNKGNFPGRFSGRQFSNSRSEMNVSTLELGDSALYLCASSLEGGTGNTIYFGEGSWLTVV.

CDR3 loop: CASSNLNNEQFF. CDR3 nucleotide sequence: TGTGCCAGTAGTAACCTCAACAATGAGCAGTTCTTC. V gene TRBV19 combines with J gene TRBJ2-1; D not certain. CDR3 length: 12 residues. CDR1 LNHDA and CDR2 SQIVND come from the germline V gene (reference sequence). Trimming left V 4 bases short and J 5 bases short, with 6 bases between.

The gene calls are TRBV24-1 and TRBJ1-2; tentative D call: TRBD1 (5 bases). This CDR3 contains 13 residues. The germline gives CDR1 KGHDR, CDR2 SFDVKD. Trimming shortened V by 10 bases and J by 10 bases, and 21 bases separated the two germline ends. CDR3 in DNA: TGTGCCACGAGGGGCAGCGCCTCGGAGGACTACACCTTC. It encodes CATRGSASEDYTF.

This sequence joins TRBV27 and TRBJ2-1, with D unresolved. The germline V and J ends were trimmed by 5 bases and 2 bases, with 4 bases remaining between them. Looked up from germline, CDR1 is MNHEY and CDR2 is SMNVEV (reference sequence). The CDR3 length is 12 residues. CDR3 loop: CASSHTYNEQFF. The CDR3 bases are TGTGCCAGCAGTCACACCTACAATGAGCAGTTCTTC.

In DNA, the CDR3 is TGTGCCAGCAGTTACGTGCGGGATAACTATGGCTACACCTTC. Encoded protein: CASSYVRDNYGYTF. V gene TRBV6-5 combines with J gene TRBJ1-2; D uncertain. This CDR3 spans 14 amino acids. Germline V CDR1 and CDR2: MNHEY, SVGAGI. Trimming pared 2 bases from V and 1 base from J, leaving 8 bases between.

V is TRBV3-1 (or the pseudogene TRBV3-2) and J is TRBJ1-2; TRBD1 matches 7 bases. Germline V gene lookup returns CDR1 LGHDT and CDR2 YNNKEL (reference sequence). Trimming took 4 bases from V and 4 from J; bases not matched to a gene: 6. This CDR3 contains 14 residues. The CDR3, as DNA: TGTGCCAGCAGCCCGACAGGGACCGTCTATGGCTACACCTTC. Its translation: CASSPTGTVYGYTF.

The chain couples TRBV18 to TRBJ1-1, with 7 bases aligning to TRBD1. Germline V CDR1 and CDR2: KGHSH, LQKENI. V lost 6 bases and J lost 7; bases outside the gene matches: 11. The CDR3 spans 14 residues. The CDR3, as DNA: TGTGCCAGCTCTCGGGAAGGGGGCAGGGGTGAAGCTTTCTTT. It translates to CASSREGGRGEAFF.

The CDR3 DNA is TGTGCCTGGAGTATCCAGCCCACAGGGTACGGCTACACCTTC. Residues: CAWSIQPTGYGYTF. The chain has TRBV30 and TRBJ1-2; a possible D gene is TRBD1 (6 bases). The germline gives CDR1 GTSNPN, CDR2 SVGIG (reference sequence). V lost 2 bases, J lost 8 bases, and 18 bases lay in between. The CDR3 covers 14 residues.

This clone was observed a handful of times. The gene calls are TRBV2 and TRBJ1-1, with D perhaps TRBD1 (6 bases). This CDR3 is 14 amino acids long. CDR1 and CDR2 (germline): SNHLY, FYNNEI. With 3 bases removed from V and 2 bases from J, the gap between germline ends came to 10 bases. CDR3 in DNA: TGTGCCAGCAGTGAGGGGGGGACAAACACTGAAGCTTTCTTT. Its protein is CASSEGGTNTEAFF.

This clone was picked up one time. The rearrangement links TRBV5-1 to TRBJ1-1, with no clear D. Trimming left V 0 bases short and J 1 base short, with 7 bases between. The CDR3 consists of 14 residues. Per the germline V gene, CDR1 is SGHRS and CDR2 is YFSETQ. The CDR3, as DNA: TGCGCCAGCAGCTTGGATCCAGGGAACACTGAAGCTTTCTTT. Protein sequence: CASSLDPGNTEAFF.

The DNA for the CDR3 is TGTGCCAGCACCATAGAGATGGGTACCGGGGAGCTGTTTTTT. Translating gives CASTIEMGTGELFF. The rearrangement links TRBV7-8 to TRBJ2-2, with no clear D. V was shortened by 7 bases and J by 5 bases, with 14 bases between the two germline ends. Germline CDR1 is SGHVS and CDR2 is FQNEAQ. This CDR3 is 14 amino acids long.

The V call is TRBV7-9, the J call TRBJ1-6; D is possibly TRBD1 (6 bases). The ends were cut back, 1 base at V and 8 bases at J, with 12 bases in the middle. Germline loops: CDR1 SEHNR, CDR2 FQNEAQ (reference sequence). The CDR3 runs 15 residues. CDR3 sequence: CASSLVGGGDSPLHF. The DNA for the CDR3 is TGTGCCAGCAGCTTAGTAGGGGGAGGAGATTCACCCCTCCACTTT.

The chain has TRBV27 and TRBJ2-5; 11 bases match TRBD2. The CDR3 has 14 residues. Losses at the gene ends were 6 bases for V and 4 bases for J; bases not matched to a gene: 4. From germline, CDR1 is MNHEY and CDR2 SMNVEV (reference sequence). The CDR3 protein is CASRLAGVGETQYF. CDR3 coding DNA: TGTGCCAGCAGACTAGCGGGGGTAGGAGAGACCCAGTACTTC.

The table lists this clone with a count of one. This rearrangement joins TRBV6-5 to TRBJ2-1; D might be TRBD1 (5 bases). V was clipped by 4 bases and J by 9 bases, with 13 bases between them. The CDR3 is made up of 13 amino acids. Per the germline V gene, CDR1 is MNHEY and CDR2 is SVGAGI. CDR3 residues: CASSFADMGEQFF. In DNA, the CDR3 is TGTGCCAGCAGTTTCGCGGACATGGGTGAGCAGTTCTTC.

The V call is TRBV19, the J call TRBJ2-3; 7 bases line up with TRBD1. J lost 12 bases, V lost 3 bases, and 9 bases had no gene match. This CDR3 comprises 13 residues. CDR1 is LNHDA, CDR2 SQIVND, per germline (reference sequence). Written as DNA, the CDR3 is TGTGCCAGTAGTATTACCTCCACAGGGGAACAGTATTTT. Protein product: CASSITSTGEQYF.

The genes are TRBV19 and TRBJ2-1; D gene uncertain. The germline CDR1 and CDR2 sequences are LNHDA and SQIVND (reference sequence). The CDR3 length is 11 residues. V was trimmed by 2 bases and J by 7 bases, leaving 3 bases between them. The CDR3 loop reads CASSILNEQFF. For the CDR3, the DNA is TGTGCCAGTAGTATATTAAATGAGCAGTTCTTC. Based on the CDR3 plus reference TRBV19 and TRBJ2-1, the full variable domain is DGGITQSPKYLFRKEGQNVTLSCEQNLNHDAMYWYRQDPGQGLRLIYYSQIVNDFQKGDIAEGYSVSREKKESFPLTVTSAQKNPTAFYLCASSILNEQFFGPGTRLTVL.

The chain recombines TRBV3-1 (or the pseudogene TRBV3-2) with TRBJ2-2, with 9 nucleotides matching TRBD2. V shed 2 bases, J shed 7 bases, and the junction held 8 bases outside the gene matches. Germline CDR1 LGHDT, CDR2 YNNKEL (reference sequence). The CDR3 extends over 16 amino acids. CDR3 DNA sequence: TGTGCCAGCAGCCAAAGGGGAAGCGGGGGGAACGGGGAGCTGTTTTTT. It yields the protein CASSQRGSGGNGELFF.

The rearrangement links TRBV3-1 (or the pseudogene TRBV3-2) to TRBJ2-1, with D unclear. This CDR3 spans 19 amino acids. CDR1 and CDR2 from the germline V gene are LGHDT and YNNKEL (reference sequence). Between the trimmed V and J ends, which lost 0 bases and 0 bases, there was a span of 18 bases. In DNA form, the CDR3 reads TGTGCCAGCAGCCAAGATAGGCGACGGCCTAAAAGCTCCTACAATGAGCAGTTCTTC. This sequence encodes CASSQDRRRPKSSYNEQFF.